This TCR beta chain was documented in a study of blood T cell repertoires in COVID-19. As for the study in general: From the United States, Italy and Spain came samples of acute and convalescent COVID-19.

The table came from immunoSEQ multiplex PCR; TCRdb's copy has only in-frame clones and leaves some out. The profile shows about 240,000 clones, about 90% of them singletons. The CDR3 is made up of 15 amino acids. V shed 6 bases and J 4 bases; nucleotides not matched to a gene: 11. CDR1 is KGHSH, CDR2 LQKENI, per germline. Sequencing was done on a sample of peripheral blood. The sequence came from a man aged 55 to 70 with acute or convalescent COVID-19. V is TRBV18 and J is TRBJ2-5; 7 bases are shared with TRBD2. This CDR3 reads CASSTGAGEGETQYF. Here the CDR3 DNA reads TGTGCCAGCTCTACCGGGGCGGGAGAGGGAGAGACCCAGTACTTC.